The 2 T cell receptor beta chains below come from one sample, sequenced in a study of PD-L1 blockade in urothelial cancer. Generated by immunoSEQ multiplex PCR, the TCRdb table keeps only in-frame clones and is missing some. The profile shows about 42,000 clones, roughly 86% of them singletons. The material was PBMCs, obtained around atezolizumab (anti-PD-L1) treatment. Receptors were obtained from a man aged 65-85 years with urothelial cancer.

CDR3 DNA sequence: TGTGCCAGCAGCCGGGGGGCTAACTATGGCTACACCTTC. Translating gives CASSRGANYGYTF. This chain uses TRBV7-2 with TRBJ1-2; D is perhaps TRBD1 (5 bases). Germline V lookup: CDR1 SGHTA, CDR2 FQGNSA. The V and J ends lost 5 bases and 0 bases respectively, with 7 bases between them. This CDR3 region has 13 residues.

The rearrangement links TRBV25-1 to TRBJ2-7, with D tentatively TRBD2 (5 bases). Germline values: CDR1 MGHDK, CDR2 SYGVNS. V lost 1 base and J 1 base, leaving 11 bases between the germline ends. This CDR3 contains 15 residues. CDR3 bases: TGTGCCAGCAGTGAATCTCAGCAGCGGTCCTACGAGCAGTACTTC. Translated, it gives CASSESQQRSYEQYF.